This T cell receptor beta chain comes out of a study of T cells in Graves' hyperthyroidism and ophthalmopathy. Amplified regions were TCR beta CDR3 sequences from RNA transcripts. The HTBI set primed first-round TCR CDR3 RT-PCR. TCRdb processed the multiplex PCR reads anew with MiXCR; each CDR3 protein has one entry. The repertoire holds hundreds of thousands of distinct CDR3 sequences, with 12% to 15% as singletons. Trimming pared 6 bases from V and 8 bases from J, leaving 16 bases between. Per germline, CDR1 MNHNS and CDR2 SASEGT. The CDR3 is made up of 14 amino acids. The chain employs TRBV6-1 and TRBJ1-4, with D uncertain. The material sequenced was blood. This receptor was taken from a woman between 18 and 29 years old with Graves' hyperthyroidism. The CDR3 region has the DNA TGTGCCAGCAGCACAGACGGGCTCGGGGAAAAACTGTTTTTT. Translation: CASSTDGLGEKLFF.